The entry below gives a single T cell receptor beta chain sequence along with its context. Sequencing was performed with immunoSEQ multiplex PCR; in TCRdb, only in-frame clones are kept and a portion is missing. The data hold about 92,000 clones, with over 60% observed a single time. The CDR3 totals 14 residues. Per germline, CDR1 LGHNT and CDR2 FRNRAP. The germline V and J ends were trimmed by 7 bases and 10 bases, with 22 bases remaining between them. These data are taken from a study of blood T cell repertoires in COVID-19. J is TRBJ1-1 and V is TRBV12-5, with no clear D. Source material: peripheral blood. This clonotype originated in a middle-aged man who had recovered from COVID-19. The CDR3 nucleotides read TGTGCTAGTGCCCCCTTGGACTCAGGATTTCTAGCTTTCTTT. It codes for CASAPLDSGFLAFF.